The entry below describes one TCR beta chain. The target antigen is unknown. Germline V gives CDR1 SGHRS, CDR2 YFSETQ. The CDR3 sequence is 13 residues long. J was trimmed by 4 bases and V by 7 bases; bases with no gene match: 6. The data belong to a study of radiotherapy plus CTLA-4 blockade in lung cancer. The overall study: Objective response was observed in roughly a sixth of patients, and disease control in 30% to 40%.

Study observations and caveats: In blood, early T cell clone dynamics reportedly predicted response best, together with interferon-beta. An expansion of tumor-derived TCR clones occurred in blood after radiotherapy plus ipilimumab.

TCRdb's table, derived via immunoSEQ multiplex PCR, lists solely in-frame clones and lacks some. The table has 120,000 or so clones, about four fifths seen once; the top ten hold approximately 5.5%. The source of this sequence is a human donor with non-small cell lung cancer who had a partial response to radiotherapy plus ipilimumab. The sample here was peripheral blood, taken from a patient treated with radiotherapy plus ipilimumab. The chain recombines TRBV5-1 with TRBJ1-1, with 8 bases aligning to TRBD1. The CDR3 reads CASRTGQGTEAFF. The DNA of the CDR3 is TGCGCCAGCCGGACCGGACAGGGCACTGAAGCTTTCTTT.